Listed below are T cell receptor beta chains from one sample, sequenced in a study of radiotherapy plus CTLA-4 blockade in lung cancer. Libraries were prepared by immunoSEQ multiplex PCR; TCRdb keeps only in-frame clonotypes and omits some of them. This table has around 77,000 clones, roughly 70% appearing once. The sample here was peripheral blood, taken from a patient treated with radiotherapy plus ipilimumab. Source of these receptors: a human donor with non-small cell lung cancer whose response to radiotherapy plus ipilimumab could not be evaluated. Each CDR3 is given with its conserved first and last residue. Fields, in order: clone size, V gene, D gene, J gene, CDR3 protein, CDR3 DNA. The D gene is left open where the match is weak. Clone size is stated in some rows and not others, as once, few, many or a class when expanded.

NA	TRBV5-4	TRBD1	TRBJ1-2	CASSADRNYGYTF	TGTGCCAGCAGCGCGGACAGGAACTATGGCTACACCTTC
NA	TRBV6-5	TRBD2	TRBJ2-3	CASRSGLGATDTQYF	TGTGCCAGCAGGTCGGGACTAGGGGCCACAGATACGCAGTATTTT
NA	TRBV28	NA	TRBJ2-3	CASSSPVGAADTQYF	TGTGCCAGCAGTTCACCCGTTGGGGCGGCAGATACGCAGTATTTT
NA	TRBV7-8	TRBD2	TRBJ2-1	CASSAGLAGATIYNEQFF	TGTGCCAGCAGCGCGGGACTAGCGGGGGCGACAATTTACAATGAGCAGTTCTTC
few	TRBV5-4	NA	TRBJ1-1	CASSRRAFF	TGTGCCAGCAGCCGTCGAGCTTTCTTT
NA	TRBV5-6	TRBD1	TRBJ1-5	CASSVDRDQPQHF	TGTGCCAGCAGCGTGGACAGGGATCAGCCCCAGCATTTT
NA	TRBV2	TRBD1	TRBJ1-1	CASSVQGAMNTEAFF	TGTGCCAGCAGTGTACAGGGGGCGATGAACACTGAAGCTTTCTTT
NA	TRBV9	TRBD1	TRBJ2-2	CASSGRTGLGELFF	TGTGCCAGCAGCGGAAGGACAGGTCTCGGGGAGCTGTTTTTT
NA	TRBV13	NA	TRBJ1-2	CASSLLSQVTF	TGTGCCAGCAGCTTATTATCCCAGGTCACCTTC
NA	TRBV30	NA	TRBJ1-1	CAWSGMNTEAFF	TGTGCCTGGAGTGGTATGAACACTGAAGCTTTCTTT
NA	TRBV27	NA	TRBJ1-1	CASSLWPGRTEAFF	TGTGCCAGCAGTTTATGGCCAGGCCGCACTGAAGCTTTCTTT
once	TRBV7-9	NA	TRBJ2-7	CASSLVSRNSYEQYF	TGTGCCAGCAGCTTAGTTTCGCGTAATTCCTACGAGCAGTACTTC
NA	TRBV19	TRBD2	TRBJ2-1	CASSLSGGGNNEQFF	TGTGCCAGTAGCCTAAGCGGGGGGGGAAACAATGAGCAGTTCTTC
few	TRBV6-6	TRBD1	TRBJ2-7	CASSLGTVPGGEQYF	TGTGCCAGCAGTTTAGGGACAGTTCCGGGCGGCGAGCAGTACTTC
NA	TRBV11-3	NA	TRBJ2-7	CASREQAPYEQYF	TGTGCCAGCAGGGAACAGGCACCCTACGAGCAGTACTTC
NA	TRBV4-2	TRBD1	TRBJ2-7	CASSHLRGQGAYEQYF	TGTGCCAGCAGCCATCTTAGGGGCCAGGGGGCTTACGAGCAGTACTTC
once	TRBV5-1	NA	TRBJ1-4	CASSFRGAATNEKLFF	TGCGCCAGCAGCTTTCGGGGGGCAGCGACTAATGAAAAACTGTTTTTT
NA	TRBV5-1	NA	TRBJ1-2	CASSLAREGPGGYTF	TGCGCCAGCAGCTTGGCCCGTGAGGGCCCGGGTGGCTACACCTTC
NA	TRBV11-1	NA	TRBJ2-5	CASSPFGRTDYQETQYF	TGTGCCAGCAGCCCCTTTGGCCGGACAGATTACCAAGAGACCCAGTACTTC
once	TRBV30	TRBD1	TRBJ1-1	CAWGQGFFQGEAFF	TGTGCCTGGGGACAGGGATTTTTTCAGGGTGAAGCTTTCTTT